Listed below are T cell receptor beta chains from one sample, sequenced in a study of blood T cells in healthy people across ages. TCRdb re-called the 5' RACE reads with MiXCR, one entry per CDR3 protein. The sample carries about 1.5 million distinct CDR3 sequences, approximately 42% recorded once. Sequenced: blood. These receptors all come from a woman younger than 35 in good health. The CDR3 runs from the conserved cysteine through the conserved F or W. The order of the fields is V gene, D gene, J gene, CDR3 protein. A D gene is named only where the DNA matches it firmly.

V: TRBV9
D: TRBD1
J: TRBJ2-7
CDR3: CASSSAPGQGRDEQYF

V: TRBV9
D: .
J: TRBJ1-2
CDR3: CASSPGEGEVYGYTF

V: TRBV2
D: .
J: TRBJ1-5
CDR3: CASTSGTSDQPQHF

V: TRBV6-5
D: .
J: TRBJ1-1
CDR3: CASRTGLGYGTEAFF

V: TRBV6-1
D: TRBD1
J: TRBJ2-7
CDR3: CASSGTGTGGYEQYF

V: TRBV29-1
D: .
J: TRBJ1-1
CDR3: CSVEDLQGTEAFF

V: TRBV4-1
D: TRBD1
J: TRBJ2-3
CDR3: CASRNTGGTDTQYF

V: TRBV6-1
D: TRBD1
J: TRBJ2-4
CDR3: CASSTRGQWDIQYF

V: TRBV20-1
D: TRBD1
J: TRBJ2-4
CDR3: CSTNRPGGSKNIQYF

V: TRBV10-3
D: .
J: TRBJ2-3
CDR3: CAISEGQITTDTQYF

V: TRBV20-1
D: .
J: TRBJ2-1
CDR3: CSARERLAPAKNIQFF

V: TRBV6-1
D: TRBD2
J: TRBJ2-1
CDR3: CASTGKLAGERITPDGEQFF

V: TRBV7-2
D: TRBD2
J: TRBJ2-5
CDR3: CASSFGLDGNEQYF

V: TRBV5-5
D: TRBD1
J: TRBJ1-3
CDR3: CASSVTGGSGNTIYF

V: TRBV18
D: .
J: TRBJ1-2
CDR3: CASSPPEGYLGYTF

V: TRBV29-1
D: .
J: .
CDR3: CSVEDPGHRGDEQYF

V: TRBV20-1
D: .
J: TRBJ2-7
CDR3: CSARDNQGSSYEQYF

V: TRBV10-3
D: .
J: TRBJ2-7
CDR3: CAISLVGRQEQYF

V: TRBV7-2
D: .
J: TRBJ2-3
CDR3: CASTSRGLSTDTQYF

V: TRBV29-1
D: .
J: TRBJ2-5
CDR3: CSVEVQDTQEAQYF

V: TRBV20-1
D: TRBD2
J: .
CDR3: CSTKLARANNEQYF

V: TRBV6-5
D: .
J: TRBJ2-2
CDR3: CASSYSWSPNAGELFF

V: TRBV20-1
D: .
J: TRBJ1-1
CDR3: CSARDMQAPTEAFF

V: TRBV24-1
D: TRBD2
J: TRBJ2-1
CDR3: CATSDPAGAENEQFF

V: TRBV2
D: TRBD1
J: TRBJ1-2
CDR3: CASTAYSHTGDGYTF

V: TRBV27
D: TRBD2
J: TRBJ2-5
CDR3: CASSPRASGAQETQYF

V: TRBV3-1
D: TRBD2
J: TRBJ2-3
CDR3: CASSPRLLAGGPRTDTQYF

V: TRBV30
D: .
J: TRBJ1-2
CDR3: CACEERPGTLYGYTF

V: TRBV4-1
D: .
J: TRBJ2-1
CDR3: CASSQGPEEQFF

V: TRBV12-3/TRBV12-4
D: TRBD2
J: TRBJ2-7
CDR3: CASSLRGGSYEQYF

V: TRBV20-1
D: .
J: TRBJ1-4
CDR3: CSARATGNSNEKLFF

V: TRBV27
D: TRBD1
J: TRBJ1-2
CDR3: CASSQVTPGGLGYGYTF

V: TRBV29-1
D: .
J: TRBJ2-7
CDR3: CSVGRGRGEQYF

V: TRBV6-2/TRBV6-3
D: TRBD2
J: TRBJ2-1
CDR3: CASSWTSGGASNEQFF

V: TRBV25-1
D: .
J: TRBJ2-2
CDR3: CASSHSNTGELFF

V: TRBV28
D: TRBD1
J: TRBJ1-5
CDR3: CASRATGGAPQPQHF

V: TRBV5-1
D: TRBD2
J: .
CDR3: CASSLGLAGAPFYNEQYF

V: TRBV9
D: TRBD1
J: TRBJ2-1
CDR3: CASSGRTGYNEQFF

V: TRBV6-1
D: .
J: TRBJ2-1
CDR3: CASSIQYLQGIFPNEQFF

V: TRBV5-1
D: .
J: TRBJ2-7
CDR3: CASSTPGFEQYF

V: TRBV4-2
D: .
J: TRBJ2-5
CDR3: CASSQGRRGFFDNEQYF

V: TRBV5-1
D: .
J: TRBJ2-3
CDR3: CASSLSGPRSTDTQYF

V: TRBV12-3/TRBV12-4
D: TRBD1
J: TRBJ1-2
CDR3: CASSSSTGGGYTF

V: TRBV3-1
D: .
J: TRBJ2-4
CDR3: CASSQRPGGEQYF

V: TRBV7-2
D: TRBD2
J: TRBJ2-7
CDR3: CASSLGMTSGDEQYF

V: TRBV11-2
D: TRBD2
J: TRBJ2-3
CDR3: CASSLVAGGHPIGTDTQYF